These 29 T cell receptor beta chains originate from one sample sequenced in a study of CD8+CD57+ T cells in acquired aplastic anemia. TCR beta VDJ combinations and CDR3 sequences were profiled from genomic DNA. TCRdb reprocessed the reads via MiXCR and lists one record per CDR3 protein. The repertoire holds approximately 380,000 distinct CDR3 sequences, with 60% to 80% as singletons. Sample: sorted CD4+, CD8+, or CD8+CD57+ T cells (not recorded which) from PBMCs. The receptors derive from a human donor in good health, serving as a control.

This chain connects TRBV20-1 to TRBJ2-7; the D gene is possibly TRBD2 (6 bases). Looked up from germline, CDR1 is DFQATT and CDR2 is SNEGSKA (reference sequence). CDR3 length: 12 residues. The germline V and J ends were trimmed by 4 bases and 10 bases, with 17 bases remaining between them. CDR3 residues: CSATDHTGDQYF. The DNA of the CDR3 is TGCAGTGCTACGGACCACACGGGAGACCAGTACTTC.

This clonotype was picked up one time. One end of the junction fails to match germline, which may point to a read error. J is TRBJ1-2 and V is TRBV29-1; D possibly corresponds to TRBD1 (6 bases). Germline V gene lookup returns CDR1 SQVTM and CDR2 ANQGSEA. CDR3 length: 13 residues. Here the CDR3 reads CSVEGGGLFGYLF. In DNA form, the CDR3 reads TGCAGCGTCGAAGGGGGGGGGCTGTTTGGCTACTTGTTC.

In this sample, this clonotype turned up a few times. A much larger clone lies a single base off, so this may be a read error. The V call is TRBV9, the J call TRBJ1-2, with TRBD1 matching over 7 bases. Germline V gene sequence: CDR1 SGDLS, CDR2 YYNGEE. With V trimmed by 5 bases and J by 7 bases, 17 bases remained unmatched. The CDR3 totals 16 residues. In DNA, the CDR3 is TGTGCCAGCAGATCCGGGACAGCGCAACAGACTCGTGGCTACACCTTC. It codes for CASRSGTAQQTRGYTF.

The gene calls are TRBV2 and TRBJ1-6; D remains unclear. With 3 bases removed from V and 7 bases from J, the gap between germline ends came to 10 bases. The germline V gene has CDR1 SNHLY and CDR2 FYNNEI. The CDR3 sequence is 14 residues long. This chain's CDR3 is CASSDRLGNSPLHF. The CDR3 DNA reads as TGTGCCAGCAGTGATAGATTGGGAAATTCACCCCTCCACTTT.

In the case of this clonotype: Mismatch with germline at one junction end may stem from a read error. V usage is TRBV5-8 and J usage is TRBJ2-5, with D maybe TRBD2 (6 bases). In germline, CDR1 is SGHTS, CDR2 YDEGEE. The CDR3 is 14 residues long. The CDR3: CASSCGGVGGTQYF. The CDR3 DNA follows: TGCGCCAGCAGCTGCGGTGGGGTGGGGGGGACCCAGTACTTC.

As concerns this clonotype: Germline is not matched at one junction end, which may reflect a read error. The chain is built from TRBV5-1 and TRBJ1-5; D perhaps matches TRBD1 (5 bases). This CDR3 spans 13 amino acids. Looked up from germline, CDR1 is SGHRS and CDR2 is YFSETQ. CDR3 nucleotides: TGTGCCAGCAGCGTGAGAACGGGGCGGGTCCAGCATTTT. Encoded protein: CASSVRTGRVQHF.

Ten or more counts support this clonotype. CDR3 sequence reads: CASSLQRLRNEQFF. CDR3 sequence (DNA): TGTGCCAGCAGCTTACAGCGACTCCGCAATGAGCAGTTCTTC. The chain employs TRBV11-2 and TRBJ2-1; no clear D gene. CDR1 and CDR2 from the germline V gene are SGHAT and FQNNGV. Deletions cut 2 bases from V and 6 bases from J, with 11 bases between. The CDR3 loop spans 14 amino acids.

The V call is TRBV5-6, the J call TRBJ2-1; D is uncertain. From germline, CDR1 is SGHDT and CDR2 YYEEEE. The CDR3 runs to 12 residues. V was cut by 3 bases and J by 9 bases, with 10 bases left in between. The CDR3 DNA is TGTGCCAGCAGCTCGACACGTGGTGAGCAGTTCTTC. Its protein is CASSSTRGEQFF.

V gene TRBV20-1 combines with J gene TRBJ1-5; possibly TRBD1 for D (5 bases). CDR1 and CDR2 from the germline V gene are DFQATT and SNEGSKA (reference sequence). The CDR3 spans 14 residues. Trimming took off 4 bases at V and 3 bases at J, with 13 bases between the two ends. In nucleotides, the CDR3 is TGCAGTGCTAAGAGGGGAAACTCCAATCAGCCCCAGCATTTT. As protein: CSAKRGNSNQPQHF.

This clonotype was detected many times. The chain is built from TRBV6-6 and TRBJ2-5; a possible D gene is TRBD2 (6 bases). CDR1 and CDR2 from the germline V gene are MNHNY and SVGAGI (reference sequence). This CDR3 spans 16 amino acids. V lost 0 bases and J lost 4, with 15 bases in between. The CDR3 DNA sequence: TGTGCCAGCAGTTACTCGGGGGGTTGGGGCAGAGAGACCCAGTACTTC. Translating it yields CASSYSGGWGRETQYF.

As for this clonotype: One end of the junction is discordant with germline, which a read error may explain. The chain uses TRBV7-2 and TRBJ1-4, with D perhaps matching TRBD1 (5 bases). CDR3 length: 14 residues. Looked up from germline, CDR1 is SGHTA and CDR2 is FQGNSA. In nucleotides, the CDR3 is TGTGCCAGCAGCTTGGCAGGGCCCTACGAGCAGTACTTCTTT. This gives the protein CASSLAGPYEQYFF.

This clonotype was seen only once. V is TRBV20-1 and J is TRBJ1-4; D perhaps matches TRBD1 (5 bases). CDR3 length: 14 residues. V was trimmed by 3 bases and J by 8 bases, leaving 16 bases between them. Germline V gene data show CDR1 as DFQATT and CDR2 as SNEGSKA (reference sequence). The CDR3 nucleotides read TGCAGTGCTAGGGGACGAGACGGGGTGGAAAAACTGTTTTTT. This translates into CSARGRDGVEKLFF.

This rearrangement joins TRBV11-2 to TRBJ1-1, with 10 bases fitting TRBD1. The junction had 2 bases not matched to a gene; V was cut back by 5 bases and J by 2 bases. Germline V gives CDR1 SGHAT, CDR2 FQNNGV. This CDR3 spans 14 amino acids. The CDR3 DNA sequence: TGTGCCAGCAGCCGACAGGGGGCAAACACTGAAGCTTTCTTT. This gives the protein CASSRQGANTEAFF. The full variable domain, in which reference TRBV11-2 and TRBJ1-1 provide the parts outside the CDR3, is EAGVAQSPRYKIIEKRQSVAFWCNPISGHATLYWYQQILGQGPKLLIQFQNNGVVDDSQLPKDRFSAERLKGVDSTLKIQPAKLEDSAVYLCASSRQGANTEAFFGQGTRLTVV.

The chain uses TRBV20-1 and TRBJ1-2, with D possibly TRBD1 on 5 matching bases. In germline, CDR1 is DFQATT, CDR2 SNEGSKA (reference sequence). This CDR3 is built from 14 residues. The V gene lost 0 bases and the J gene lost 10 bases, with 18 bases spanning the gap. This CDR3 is CSARDRQGSMAYTF. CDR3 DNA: TGCAGTGCTAGAGATCGCCAGGGATCTATGGCCTACACCTTC.

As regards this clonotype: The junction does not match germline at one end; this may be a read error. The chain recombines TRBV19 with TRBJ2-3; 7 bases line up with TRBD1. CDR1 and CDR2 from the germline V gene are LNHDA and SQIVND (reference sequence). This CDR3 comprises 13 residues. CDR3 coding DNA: TGTGCCAGCAGCATAGACAGGGTGCATACCCAGTATTTT. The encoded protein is CASSIDRVHTQYF. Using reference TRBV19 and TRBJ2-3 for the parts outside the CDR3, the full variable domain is DGGITQSPKYLFRKEGQNVTLSCEQNLNHDAMYWYRQDPGQGLRLIYYSQIVNDFQKGDIAEGYSVSREKKESFPLTVTSAQKNPTAFYLCASSIDRVHTQYFGPGTRLTVL.

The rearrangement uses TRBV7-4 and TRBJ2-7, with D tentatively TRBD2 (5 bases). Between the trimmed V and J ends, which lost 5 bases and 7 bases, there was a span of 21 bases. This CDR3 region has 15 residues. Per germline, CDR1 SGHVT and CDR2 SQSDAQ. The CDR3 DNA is TGTGCCAGCAGCCCCTCCCGTTGGCCGACGGGGGAGCAGTACTTC. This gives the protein CASSPSRWPTGEQYF. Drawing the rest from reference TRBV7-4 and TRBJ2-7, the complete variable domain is GAGVSQSPRYKVAKRGRDVALRCDSISGHVTLYWYRQTLGQGSEVLTYSQSDAQRDKSGRPSGRFSAERPERSVSTLKIQRTEQGDSAVYLCASSPSRWPTGEQYFGPGTRLTVT.

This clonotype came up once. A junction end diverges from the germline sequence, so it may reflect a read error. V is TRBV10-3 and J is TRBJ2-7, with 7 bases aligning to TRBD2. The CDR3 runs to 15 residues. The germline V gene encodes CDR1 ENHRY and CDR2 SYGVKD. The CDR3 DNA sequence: TGTGCCAGCAGTGAATCGGGAGGACACGCCTCTCGGCAGTACTTC. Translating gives CASSESGGHASRQYF.

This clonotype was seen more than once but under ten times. The CDR3 DNA reads as TGTGCCAGCCCCCCTTCAGGGGGCGCTTGGAATGAGCAGTTCTTC. Translation gives CASPPSGGAWNEQFF. The V call is TRBV6-1, the J call TRBJ2-1; 8 bases map to TRBD1. This CDR3 has 15 amino acids. The ends lost 8 bases at V and 7 bases at J; junction bases unmatched: 13. CDR1 is MNHNS, CDR2 SASEGT, per germline.

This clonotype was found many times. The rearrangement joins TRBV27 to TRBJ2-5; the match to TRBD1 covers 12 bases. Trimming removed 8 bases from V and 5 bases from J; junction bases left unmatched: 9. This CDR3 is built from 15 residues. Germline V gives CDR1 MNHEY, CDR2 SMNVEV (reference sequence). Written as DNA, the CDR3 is TGTGCCAGCCACCACCTTGGGACAGGGGGCGAGACCCAGTACTTC. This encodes CASHHLGTGGETQYF.

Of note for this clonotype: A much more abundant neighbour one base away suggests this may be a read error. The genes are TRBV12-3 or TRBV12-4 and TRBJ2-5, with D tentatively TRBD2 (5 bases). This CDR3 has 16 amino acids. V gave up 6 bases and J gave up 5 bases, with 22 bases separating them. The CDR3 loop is CASRRGLQSVLETQYF. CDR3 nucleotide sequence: TGTGCCAGCAGGCGCGGGCTACAATCAGTTTTGGAGACCCAGTACTTC.

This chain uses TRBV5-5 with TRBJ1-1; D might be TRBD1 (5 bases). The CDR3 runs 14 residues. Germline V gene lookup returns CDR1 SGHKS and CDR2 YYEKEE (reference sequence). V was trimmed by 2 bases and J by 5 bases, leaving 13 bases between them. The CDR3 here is CASSLWGEPTEAFF. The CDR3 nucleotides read TGTGCCAGCAGCTTATGGGGGGAGCCTACTGAAGCTTTCTTT.

CDR3 protein: CASGQGGSSGGGYTF. The CDR3 DNA reads TGTGCCAGCGGACAGGGGGGGAGCTCTGGGGGAGGCTACACCTTC. The chain links TRBV5-4 to TRBJ1-2, with 10 bases identical to TRBD1. V dropped 7 bases and J dropped 8; count of bases not matched to a gene: 14. The CDR3 contains 15 residues. Germline-derived CDR1 and CDR2 are SGHNT and YYREEE (reference sequence).

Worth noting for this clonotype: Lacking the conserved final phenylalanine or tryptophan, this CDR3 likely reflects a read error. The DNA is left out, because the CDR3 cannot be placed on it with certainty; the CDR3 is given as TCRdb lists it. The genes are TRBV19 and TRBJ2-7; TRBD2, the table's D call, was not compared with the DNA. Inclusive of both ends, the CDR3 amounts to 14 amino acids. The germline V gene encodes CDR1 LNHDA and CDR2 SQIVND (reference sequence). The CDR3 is CASSSWEVPYEQHL.

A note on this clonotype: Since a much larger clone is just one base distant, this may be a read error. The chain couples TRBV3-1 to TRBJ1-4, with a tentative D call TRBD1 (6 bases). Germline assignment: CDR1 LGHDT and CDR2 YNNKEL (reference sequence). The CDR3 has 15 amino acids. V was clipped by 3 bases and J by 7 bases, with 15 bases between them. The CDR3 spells CASSHGDGGREKLFF. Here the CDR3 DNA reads TGTGCCAGCAGCCACGGGGACGGGGGGCGTGAAAAACTGTTTTTT.

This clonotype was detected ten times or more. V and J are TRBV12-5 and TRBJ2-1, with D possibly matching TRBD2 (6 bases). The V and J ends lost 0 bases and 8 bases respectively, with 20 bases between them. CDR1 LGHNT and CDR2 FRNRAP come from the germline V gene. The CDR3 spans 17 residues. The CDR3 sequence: CASGLVRGGVSRDEQFF. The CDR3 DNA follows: TGTGCTAGTGGTTTGGTACGTGGCGGGGTGTCAAGGGATGAGCAGTTCTTC.

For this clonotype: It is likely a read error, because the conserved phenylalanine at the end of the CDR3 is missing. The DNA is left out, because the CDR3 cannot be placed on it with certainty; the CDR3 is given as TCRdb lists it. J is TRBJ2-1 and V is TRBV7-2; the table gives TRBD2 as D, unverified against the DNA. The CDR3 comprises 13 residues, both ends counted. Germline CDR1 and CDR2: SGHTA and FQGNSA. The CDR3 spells CASNPRTSGEEIL.

The CDR3 loop is CASSGSGTRSYEQYF. CDR3 nucleotide sequence: TGTGCCAGCAGTGGCTCCGGGACTCGCTCCTACGAGCAGTACTTC. The chain links TRBV25-1 to TRBJ2-7; tentative D call: TRBD2 (6 bases). The CDR3 spans 15 residues. V lost 4 bases and J lost 0, with 13 bases in between. Germline V gives CDR1 MGHDK, CDR2 SYGVNS.

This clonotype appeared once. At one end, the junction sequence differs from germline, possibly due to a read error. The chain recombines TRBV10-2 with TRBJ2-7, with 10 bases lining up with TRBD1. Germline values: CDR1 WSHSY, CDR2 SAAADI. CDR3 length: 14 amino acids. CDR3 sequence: CASITGQGTYEQYF. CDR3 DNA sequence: TGTGCCAGCATTACGGGACAGGGGACCTACGAGCAGTACTTC.

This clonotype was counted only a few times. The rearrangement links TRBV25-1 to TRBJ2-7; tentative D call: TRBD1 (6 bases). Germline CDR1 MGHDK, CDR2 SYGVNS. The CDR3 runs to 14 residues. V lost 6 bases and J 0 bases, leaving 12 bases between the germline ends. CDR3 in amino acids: CASSQLGGSYEQYF. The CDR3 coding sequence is TGTGCCAGCAGCCAATTAGGGGGCTCCTACGAGCAGTACTTC.